These 31 T cell receptor beta chains were sequenced from one sample in a study of STAT5B mutations in CD4+ large granular lymphocyte leukemia (dated by TCRdb to the early 2020s). Libraries were prepared through the immunoSEQ multiplex PCR assay. What TCRdb holds here is the immuneACCESS table cut down to in-frame rearrangements. Part of the clones is not present; checked against another copy, under half of the missing clones reflect an unresolved V gene, and the others are unexplained. For this sample there are approximately 35,000 clones; more than 60% appear just once. The ten largest clones represent around 2.1% of the sample. The sequenced sample consisted of CD4+ T cells from blood buffy coats. The receptors shown here come from a human donor in good health.

The chain employs TRBV6-1 and TRBJ2-5; the D is unclear. The DNA end is a closer match to TRBJ2-7, so the J assignment may be wrong. The CDR3 runs 14 residues. Germline V gives CDR1 MNHNS, CDR2 SASEGT. In DNA, the CDR3 is TGTGCCAGCAGTGGGTACAGCACAACCTACGAGCAGTACTTC. Amino acids: CASSGYSTTYEQYF.

For the CDR3, the DNA is TGTGCCAGTAGTATTTTAACGGGACAGACGAACACCGGGGAGCTGTTTTTT. Translating it yields CASSILTGQTNTGELFF. The rearrangement uses TRBV19 and TRBJ2-2; TRBD1 matches at 7 bases. V shed 3 bases, J shed 0 bases, and the junction held 7 bases outside the gene matches. The germline V gene has CDR1 LNHDA and CDR2 SQIVND (reference sequence). This CDR3 comprises 17 residues.

V usage is TRBV6-1 and J usage is TRBJ1-5, with D uncertain. Germline V gene data show CDR1 as MNHNS and CDR2 as SASEGT. V lost 6 bases, J lost 7 bases, and 13 bases lay in between. CDR3 length: 13 residues. In DNA form, the CDR3 reads TGTGCCAGCAGAGTGGAGGGTCAACAGCCCCAGCATTTT. The encoded protein is CASRVEGQQPQHF.

The J gene is TRBJ2-7, the V gene TRBV5-6; tentatively, D is TRBD2 (6 bases). The germline gives CDR1 SGHDT, CDR2 YYEEEE. V was shortened by 6 bases and J by 6 bases, with 16 bases between the two germline ends. The CDR3 runs to 13 residues. The CDR3 is CASTLSLRGEQYF. CDR3 DNA sequence: TGTGCCAGCACACTATCCCTGCGGGGCGAGCAGTACTTC.

The V gene is TRBV9, the J gene TRBJ2-7, with TRBD1 as a possible D gene (5 bases). The CDR3 contains 12 residues. Germline V gene data show CDR1 as SGDLS and CDR2 as YYNGEE. Trimming pared 4 bases from V and 4 bases from J, leaving 9 bases between. The CDR3 reads CASSNDSYEQYF. The CDR3 DNA is TGTGCCAGCAGCAACGACAGTTACGAGCAGTACTTC.

The J gene is TRBJ1-4, the V gene TRBV6-5; 10 bases match TRBD1. V shed 6 bases and J 10 bases; nucleotides not matched to a gene: 8. The CDR3 consists of 14 residues. Germline loops: CDR1 MNHEY, CDR2 SVGAGI. CDR3 protein: CASRQGQGRGKLFF. DNA of the CDR3: TGTGCCAGCAGGCAGGGACAGGGGCGCGGAAAACTGTTTTTT.

The V and J genes are TRBV9 and TRBJ2-3; 13 nucleotides align to TRBD2. The germline V gene encodes CDR1 SGDLS and CDR2 YYNGEE. J lost 4 bases, V lost 0 bases, and 2 bases had no gene match. The CDR3 runs 16 residues. CDR3 sequence: CASSVGTSGGSDTQYF. As DNA, the CDR3 is TGTGCCAGCAGCGTAGGGACTAGCGGGGGCTCAGATACGCAGTATTTT.

The chain is built from TRBV5-1 and TRBJ1-5; 7 bases line up with TRBD1. The CDR3 totals 15 residues. The V gene's germline CDR1 is SGHRS and CDR2 YFSETQ. Trimming cost V 4 bases and J 2 bases; bases outside gene matches: 6. The CDR3 loop reads CASSPLGGGNQPQHF. In nucleotides, the CDR3 is TGCGCCAGCAGCCCGCTAGGGGGCGGCAATCAGCCCCAGCATTTT.

The rearrangement uses TRBV2 and TRBJ2-5; D gene ambiguous. The end of the DNA aligns better with TRBJ2-7, so the J call may be wrong. The CDR3 runs to 12 residues. Germline-derived CDR1 and CDR2 are SNHLY and FYNNEI. CDR3 amino acids: CASTRFGDEQYF. CDR3 DNA sequence: TGTGCCAGCACCAGGTTTGGCGACGAGCAGTACTTC.

The chain carries TRBV5-4 and TRBJ2-5, with 14 bases fitting TRBD2. J gave up 1 base and V 0 bases, and 5 bases lay outside the gene matches. The CDR3 is 18 residues long. The germline V gene encodes CDR1 SGHNT and CDR2 YYREEE (reference sequence). Here the CDR3 DNA reads TGTGCCAGCAGCTTGGGGACTAGCGGGGGGCCGACCCAAGAGACCCAGTACTTC. It translates to CASSLGTSGGPTQETQYF. Full variable domain (outside the CDR3, taken from reference TRBV5-4 and TRBJ2-5): ETGVTQSPTHLIKTRGQQVTLRCSSQSGHNTVSWYQQALGQGPQFIFQYYREEENGRGNFPPRFSGLQFPNYSSELNVNALELDDSALYLCASSLGTSGGPTQETQYFGPGTRLLVL.

Points on this clone: Other DNA sequences in this sample translate to the same CDR3. The rearrangement links TRBV27 to TRBJ1-1; D gene unclear. This CDR3 has 13 amino acids. Trimming left V 6 bases short and J 4 bases short, with 12 bases between. Germline V gene sequence: CDR1 MNHEY, CDR2 SMNVEV (reference sequence). This chain's CDR3 is CASSQTWGTEAFF. The CDR3 DNA follows: TGTGCCAGCAGCCAAACTTGGGGCACTGAAGCTTTCTTT.

The V gene is TRBV6-5, the J gene TRBJ1-1, with 7 bases lining up with TRBD1. The CDR3 is 15 amino acids. CDR1 is MNHEY, CDR2 SVGAGI, per germline. V lost 5 bases and J lost 4; bases outside the gene matches: 10. CDR3 in DNA: TGTGCCAGCAGTGGGAGACAGGGCTTTACCACTGAAGCTTTCTTT. Its protein product is CASSGRQGFTTEAFF.

The chain combines TRBV27 with TRBJ1-6; TRBD1 is a possible D gene (5 bases). V lost 2 bases, J lost 7 bases, and 21 bases lay in between. CDR1 is MNHEY, CDR2 SMNVEV, per germline (reference sequence). CDR3 length equals 18 residues. CDR3 DNA: TGTGCCAGCAGTTTAAGCTCTGGTCAGGGCGTACGAAATTCACCCCTCCACTTT. Residues: CASSLSSGQGVRNSPLHF.

This chain connects TRBV19 to TRBJ1-2, with TRBD1 matching 8 bases. Germline-derived CDR1 and CDR2 are LNHDA and SQIVND (reference sequence). This CDR3 is built from 14 residues. J was trimmed by 5 bases and V by 4 bases; bases with no gene match: 6. The CDR3 protein is CASSTPGGGYGYTF. The CDR3 DNA reads TGTGCCAGTAGTACCCCAGGGGGCGGATATGGCTACACCTTC.

The genes are TRBV6-6 and TRBJ2-2; D gene uncertain. This CDR3 is built from 14 residues. CDR1 and CDR2 from the germline V gene are MNHNY and SVGAGI (reference sequence). Between the trimmed V and J ends, which lost 8 bases and 7 bases, there was a span of 17 bases. The CDR3 sequence is CASGAIDRFGELFF. The DNA of the CDR3 is TGTGCCAGCGGAGCCATCGATCGGTTCGGGGAGCTGTTTTTT.

J is TRBJ2-1 and V is TRBV29-1, with D maybe TRBD2 (5 bases). V lost 7 bases and J lost 6, with 13 bases in between. CDR1 and CDR2 from the germline V gene are SQVTM and ANQGSEA. CDR3 length: 12 amino acids. The CDR3 DNA reads TGCAGCGCCACGGGATCGGTCAATGAGCAGTTCTTC. Residues: CSATGSVNEQFF.

The J gene is TRBJ1-2, the V gene TRBV4-1; the match to TRBD1 covers 9 bases. This CDR3 spans 15 amino acids. V shed 5 bases, J shed 3 bases, and the junction held 7 bases outside the gene matches. Germline CDR1 MGHRA, CDR2 YSYEKL. The CDR3 spells CASSTDGQGYYGYTF. DNA of the CDR3: TGCGCCAGCAGCACAGACGGACAGGGGTACTATGGCTACACCTTC.

The chain joins TRBV11-2 to TRBJ2-2; 12 bases align to TRBD2. The CDR3 extends over 19 amino acids. Looked up from germline, CDR1 is SGHAT and CDR2 is FQNNGV. V was clipped by 5 bases and J by 1 base; unmatched bases: 11. Here the CDR3 DNA reads TGTGCCAGCAGCCCGAGATCGACTAGCGGGGGCTTGAACACCGGGGAGCTGTTTTTT. Encoded protein: CASSPRSTSGGLNTGELFF.

The chain combines TRBV6-6 with TRBJ1-5; D gene uncertain. The CDR3 consists of 14 residues. Germline V gene sequence: CDR1 MNHNY, CDR2 SVGAGI (reference sequence). The ends were cut back, 0 bases at V and 0 bases at J, with 3 bases in the middle. CDR3 in DNA: TGTGCCAGCAGTTACTCGGGTAGCAATCAGCCCCAGCATTTT. Its protein is CASSYSGSNQPQHF.

Only a few counts were recorded for this clone. The genes are TRBV29-1 and TRBJ1-5; D is perhaps TRBD1 (5 bases). Per the germline V gene, CDR1 is SQVTM and CDR2 is ANQGSEA. Trimming took 6 bases from V and 7 from J, leaving 25 bases between them. The CDR3 is made up of 16 amino acids. CDR3 in DNA: TGCAGCGTCCGAGGGGTTGTATGGAGGGACCTACAGCCCCAGCATTTT. Encoded protein: CSVRGVVWRDLQPQHF.

In this sample, this clone turned up a few times. The V gene is TRBV7-9, the J gene TRBJ1-1; 7 nucleotides agree with TRBD1. Germline values: CDR1 SEHNR, CDR2 FQNEAQ (reference sequence). J was trimmed by 3 bases and V by 5 bases; bases with no gene match: 9. CDR3 length: 15 amino acids. Written as DNA, the CDR3 is TGTGCCAGCAGCCCTTACAGGGGTTCGGACACTGAAGCTTTCTTT. It encodes CASSPYRGSDTEAFF.

This clone appeared a few times. The CDR3 coding sequence is TGTGCCAGCTCACCACCCTCAGGGGGGGGTGGCTACACCTTC. This translates into CASSPPSGGGGYTF. V gene TRBV18 combines with J gene TRBJ1-2; TRBD1 agrees at 7 bases. Germline V gene sequence: CDR1 KGHSH, CDR2 LQKENI. The CDR3 extends over 14 amino acids. Trimming at V came to 0 bases and at J to 7 bases, leaving 5 bases not matched to a gene.

The chain combines TRBV5-1 with TRBJ2-3; possible D gene TRBD1, 5 bases. CDR1 is SGHRS, CDR2 YFSETQ, per germline. CDR3 length equals 15 residues. Trimming left V 1 base short and J 1 base short, with 10 bases between. The CDR3 DNA reads TGCGCCAGCAGCTTGCAGTCCAGGGGCACAGATACGCAGTATTTT. Protein sequence: CASSLQSRGTDTQYF.

This chain links TRBV19 with TRBJ2-3; D perhaps matches TRBD1 (6 bases). Germline V CDR1 and CDR2: LNHDA, SQIVND (reference sequence). CDR3 size: 14 residues. Deletions cut 6 bases from V and 0 bases from J, with 10 bases between. The CDR3 loop reads CASSNDRSTDTQYF. The CDR3 DNA reads TGTGCCAGTAGCAACGACAGGAGCACAGATACGCAGTATTTT. The full variable domain, its missing parts supplied by reference TRBV19 and TRBJ2-3, is DGGITQSPKYLFRKEGQNVTLSCEQNLNHDAMYWYRQDPGQGLRLIYYSQIVNDFQKGDIAEGYSVSREKKESFPLTVTSAQKNPTAFYLCASSNDRSTDTQYFGPGTRLTVL.

This clone has only one observation. This chain connects TRBV30 to TRBJ2-7, with D tentatively TRBD2 (5 bases). CDR1 GTSNPN and CDR2 SVGIG come from the germline V gene (reference sequence). Trimming took off 2 bases at V and 7 bases at J, with 18 bases between the two ends. The CDR3 runs to 14 residues. Here the CDR3 reads CAWSKDWTLGEQYF. DNA for the CDR3: TGTGCCTGGAGTAAGGACTGGACCCTTGGGGAGCAGTACTTC.

This clone was counted only a few times. The chain carries TRBV6-4 and TRBJ1-1; D ambiguous. The germline V gene encodes CDR1 MRHNA and CDR2 SNTAGT. V lost 4 bases and J 0 bases, leaving 9 bases between the germline ends. The CDR3 spans 14 residues. The CDR3 loop reads CASSVGGMNTEAFF. The CDR3 coding sequence is TGTGCCAGCAGTGTTGGTGGAATGAACACTGAAGCTTTCTTT.

The V gene is TRBV11-2, the J gene TRBJ2-2; no reliable D call. Germline loops: CDR1 SGHAT, CDR2 FQNNGV. There are 14 residues in the CDR3. V was clipped by 5 bases and J by 1 base, with 8 bases between them. The CDR3 protein is CASSPLENTGELFF. CDR3 sequence (DNA): TGTGCCAGCAGCCCATTGGAGAACACCGGGGAGCTGTTTTTT.

The chain employs TRBV6-1 and TRBJ1-5; maybe TRBD1 (5 bases). Germline assignment: CDR1 MNHNS and CDR2 SASEGT. This CDR3 contains 13 residues. V gave up 6 bases and J gave up 1 base, with 7 bases separating them. The CDR3: CASRRDSNQPQHF. The CDR3 DNA sequence: TGTGCCAGCAGAAGGGACAGCAATCAGCCCCAGCATTTT.

The rearrangement uses TRBV27 and TRBJ2-7, with 9 nucleotides matching TRBD2. V was clipped by 5 bases and J by 11 bases; unmatched bases: 10. Germline CDR1 MNHEY, CDR2 SMNVEV (reference sequence). The CDR3 covers 13 residues. In DNA, the CDR3 is TGTGCCAGCAGTGCGCCCCCTAGCGGGGAAAAGTACTTC. Its protein product is CASSAPPSGEKYF.

CDR3 amino acids: CASRFPGSSTEAFF. The CDR3 bases are TGTGCCAGCAGGTTCCCAGGGAGTAGCACTGAAGCTTTCTTT. The J gene is TRBJ1-1, the V gene TRBV5-6, with D possibly TRBD1 on 5 matching bases. The germline CDR1 and CDR2 sequences are SGHDT and YYEEEE. V gave up 5 bases and J gave up 4 bases, with 15 bases separating them. This CDR3 has 14 residues.

This chain uses TRBV6-1 with TRBJ1-2, with 9 bases that match TRBD1. CDR1 is MNHNS, CDR2 SASEGT, per germline. V gave up 6 bases and J gave up 8 bases; unmatched junction bases: 10. The CDR3 sequence is 14 residues long. The CDR3 reads CASSLDRGPGGYTF. The CDR3 DNA sequence: TGTGCCAGCAGCCTGGACAGGGGCCCCGGAGGCTACACCTTC.